The next 4 T cell receptor beta chains were all read from a single sample in a study of cytomegalovirus exposure and HLA in healthy donors. The PCR used 60 Vbeta and 13 Jbeta primers. Some clones are missing from TCRdb's copy, which holds only in-frame ones; the method was immunoSEQ multiplex PCR. The sample lists about 98,000 clones, roughly four fifths seen once, with approximately 3.7% in the top ten. The source material was PBMCs. Receptors originate from a female donor in good health and CMV-seropositive.

This clone turned up a few times. The CDR3 DNA is TGTGCCAGCAGCTCAGGGTTTCAGAACAATGAGCAGTTCTTC. It translates to CASSSGFQNNEQFF. This chain links TRBV7-2 with TRBJ2-1; tentative D call: TRBD1 (5 bases). Trimming cost V 4 bases and J 5 bases, with 12 bases left between them. CDR1 is SGHTA and CDR2 is FQGNSA in the germline V gene. The CDR3 covers 14 residues.

The chain couples TRBV2 to TRBJ2-3; 11 bases line up with TRBD2. The CDR3 has 18 residues. Germline CDR1 and CDR2: SNHLY and FYNNEI. V dropped 4 bases and J dropped 1; count of bases not matched to a gene: 10. The CDR3 reads CASSGIAGGPIGTDTQYF. As DNA, the CDR3 is TGTGCCAGCAGTGGAATAGCGGGGGGGCCGATCGGCACAGATACGCAGTATTTT. The full variable domain, completed using reference TRBV2 and TRBJ2-3, is EPEVTQTPSHQVTQMGQEVILRCVPISNHLYFYWYRQILGQKVEFLVSFYNNEISEKSEIFDDQFSVERPDGSNFTLKIRSTKLEDSAMYFCASSGIAGGPIGTDTQYFGPGTRLTVL.

The gene calls are TRBV15 and TRBJ2-3, with 7 nucleotides matching TRBD2. Germline loops: CDR1 LNHNV, CDR2 YYDKDF (reference sequence). The junction had 3 bases not matched to a gene; V was cut back by 1 base and J by 2 bases. The length of the CDR3 is 15 residues. This CDR3 is CATSRVGTNTDTQYF. In DNA, the CDR3 is TGTGCCACCAGCAGAGTCGGGACTAACACAGATACGCAGTATTTT.

This sequence joins TRBV28 and TRBJ1-5; the D is unclear. The CDR3 covers 16 residues. V was shortened by 3 bases and J by 4 bases, with 16 bases between the two germline ends. Per germline, CDR1 MDHEN and CDR2 SYDVKM. The CDR3 sequence: CASSFSPGSINQPQHF. The CDR3 DNA reads as TGTGCCAGCAGTTTTAGTCCAGGAAGTATAAATCAGCCCCAGCATTTT.